This T cell receptor beta chain was profiled in a study of T cell responses to AZD1222 COVID-19 vaccine. General observations from the study: Only six or seven AZD1222 recipients tested seropositive at baseline. The repertoires were collected only after the peak T cell response.

The length of the CDR3 is 14 residues. V was clipped by 3 bases and J by 0 bases, with 8 bases between them. CDR1 and CDR2 (germline): SGHTA, FQGNSA. Of note for this clone: Antigen unknown.

Clones were sequenced by immunoSEQ multiplex PCR, and TCRdb holds only the in-frame ones, with some missing. In the table there are tens of thousands of clones, approximately 88% of which are singletons. Sequenced material: peripheral blood, taken on day 0 of AZD1222 vaccination. The sequence was collected from an adult in good health. The rearrangement uses TRBV7-2 and TRBJ1-1, with a possible D match to TRBD1 (6 bases). CDR3 sequence reads: CASSFGQLNTEAFF. The CDR3 nucleotides read TGTGCCAGCAGCTTCGGACAGCTGAACACTGAAGCTTTCTTT.